The source of this TCR beta chain is a study of blood T cells in healthy people across ages. Overall study: Per two T cells, about one barcoded beta molecule was captured through template switching. Study-level results: CMV status of donors was not determined, possibly confounding expanded clonotype changes. Older age coincided with a roughly linear decline in TCR beta diversity per million T cells. Those diversity estimates obtained from one million T cells were thought to be underestimates.

CDR3 size: 15 residues. From germline, CDR1 is DFQATT and CDR2 SNEGSKA (reference sequence). V gave up 3 bases and J gave up 4 bases, with 18 bases separating them. Comments on this clonotype: Antigen: not known. A read error is possible here, since a much larger clone lies one base away.

Primed by a sample-barcoded 5' primer and a J-beta primer mix, a second PCR proceeded for 7 to 11 cycles. TCRdb re-called the 5' RACE reads through MiXCR, storing one row per CDR3 protein. Found here are 600,000 to 800,000 distinct CDR3 sequences, about 51% of them singletons; the top ten hold roughly 12%. The source is a woman of 80 years or more in good health. The sequenced sample was blood. The chain is built from TRBV20-1 and TRBJ2-5; tentative D call: TRBD2 (6 bases). CDR3 sequence reads: CSARPSVGGGETQYF. The CDR3 DNA is TGCAGTGCTAGGCCTAGCGTGGGTGGAGGAGAGACCCAGTACTTC.